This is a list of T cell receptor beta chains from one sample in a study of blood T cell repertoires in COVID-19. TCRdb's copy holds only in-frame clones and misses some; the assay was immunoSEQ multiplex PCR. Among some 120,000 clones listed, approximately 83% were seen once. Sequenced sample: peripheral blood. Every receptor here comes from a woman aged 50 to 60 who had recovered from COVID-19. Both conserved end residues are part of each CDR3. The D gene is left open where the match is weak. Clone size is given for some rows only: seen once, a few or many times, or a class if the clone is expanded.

TGTGCCAGCAGTTACGACCAGGTCTATGGCTACACCTTC	CASSYDQVYGYTF	-	TRBV6-5	TRBJ1-2	-
TGCGCCAGCAGCTTGATCGGGACAGACCAAGAGACCCAGTACTTC	CASSLIGTDQETQYF	TRBD1	TRBV5-1	TRBJ2-5	-
TGTGCCAGCAGTGGTCCCTTGGGAGGGCAGTTCTTC	CASSGPLGGQFF	-	TRBV6-6	TRBJ2-1	few
TGTGCCAGCTCACCAGGGGGAGGACCGACAGATACGCAGTATTTT	CASSPGGGPTDTQYF	-	TRBV18	TRBJ2-3	-
TGTGCCAGCAGCCAACTAGACAGGGTAGTAAACTATGGCTACACCTTC	CASSQLDRVVNYGYTF	TRBD1	TRBV5-6	TRBJ1-2	-
TGTGCCAGCAGCTTTGGGGACAGGGGGCAGGATGAGCAGTTCTTC	CASSFGDRGQDEQFF	TRBD1	TRBV11-1	TRBJ2-1	-
TGTGCCAGCAGCTTGAGGGGACAGGGGACAGATACGCAGTATTTT	CASSLRGQGTDTQYF	TRBD1	TRBV5-6	TRBJ2-3	-
TGTGCCAGTCACACATTAACAGGGTCCTACGAGCAGTACTTC	CASHTLTGSYEQYF	-	TRBV5-5	TRBJ2-7	-
TGTGCCAGCAGCGGCCTCAGTAACACTGAAGCTTTCTTT	CASSGLSNTEAFF	-	TRBV7-9	TRBJ1-1	-
TGCGCCAGCAGCGATCAACCGACTAGTTGGACCGGGGAGCTGTTTTTT	CASSDQPTSWTGELFF	-	TRBV5-1	TRBJ2-2	-
TGTGCCAGCAGCTCAGGACAGACTAACTACTATGGCTACACCTTC	CASSSGQTNYYGYTF	-	TRBV11-2	TRBJ1-2	-
TGTGCCAGCAGCTTAGTCCGGTTGGGCAGAGCGGAAGGCTACACCTTC	CASSLVRLGRAEGYTF	-	TRBV7-8	TRBJ1-2	-
TGTGCCAGCAGCTTTGATTGGGACAGGGGACAGCCCCAGCATTTT	CASSFDWDRGQPQHF	TRBD1	TRBV5-5	TRBJ1-5	few
TGCGCCAGCGGGACAGGGATGAACTATGGCTACACCTTC	CASGTGMNYGYTF	TRBD1	TRBV4-1	TRBJ1-2	-
TGTGCCAGCTCAATTGACAGGGGCTTCTTTAGCTCCTACGAGCAGTACTTC	CASSIDRGFFSSYEQYF	TRBD1	TRBV18	TRBJ2-7	once
TGTGCCAGCAGCGTGGGACAGTTTAAAAACTATGGCTACACCTTC	CASSVGQFKNYGYTF	TRBD1	TRBV9	TRBJ1-2	-
TGTGCCAGCAGTCTTGGGAGTAGATGGGAAAAACTGTTTTTT	CASSLGSRWEKLFF	-	TRBV6-5	TRBJ1-4	once
TGTGCCACCAGCAGCGACAGGGGACAGCAGTACTTC	CATSSDRGQQYF	TRBD1	TRBV15	TRBJ2-7	-
TGTGCCATAAGGGCGGATAGAGGGAATAATCAGCCCCAGCATTTT	CAIRADRGNNQPQHF	-	TRBV10-3	TRBJ1-5	-
TGTGCCAGCTTGGGGGGGGGCTACACCGGGGAGCTGTTTTTT	CASLGGGYTGELFF	-	TRBV6-5	TRBJ2-2	-
TGTGCCAGCAGCACACCTCACCGGGGGGGCAGGGCAGATACGCAGTATTTT	CASSTPHRGGRADTQYF	TRBD2	TRBV7-8	TRBJ2-3	-
TGTGCCAGCAGCGTAGATGGACAGGTGGACGGCTACACCTTC	CASSVDGQVDGYTF	TRBD1	TRBV9	TRBJ1-2	-
TGTGCCAGCAGCTCCAGGGGTGAGAACACTGAAGCTTTCTTT	CASSSRGENTEAFF	-	TRBV7-3	TRBJ1-1	-
TGCGCCAGCAGCCTTACGGGGTATGGCTACACCTTC	CASSLTGYGYTF	-	TRBV5-1	TRBJ1-2	-
TGTGCCAGCAGTGAAGCCAACCGAGGCCCAGATACGCAGTATTTT	CASSEANRGPDTQYF	-	TRBV2	TRBJ2-3	-
TGCAGCGCCATTAAAGGGGAAAGCTATGGCTACACCTTC	CSAIKGESYGYTF	-	TRBV29-1	TRBJ1-2	-
TGCGCCAGCAGGTATACACCCCTCCAGGGCAATGAGCAGTTCTTC	CASRYTPLQGNEQFF	-	TRBV5-1	TRBJ2-1	-
TGTGCCAGCAGCTATGACAGGGGGCAATACACTGAAGCTTTCTTT	CASSYDRGQYTEAFF	TRBD1	TRBV5-6	TRBJ1-1	once
TGCGCCAGCACCCCACAGGGACCCGGCGGCTACACCTTC	CASTPQGPGGYTF	-	TRBV5-1	TRBJ1-2	-
TGTGCCTCCTCGGCGGGTACCGGACAGGGCCACGCGAACACCGGGGAGCTGTTTTTT	CASSAGTGQGHANTGELFF	TRBD1	TRBV30	TRBJ2-2	-
TGTGCCAGCTCACCACCGGACAGAACCTACGAGCAGTACTTC	CASSPPDRTYEQYF	-	TRBV18	TRBJ2-7	-
TGCGCCAGCAGCTTCCGGACAGGGGGCAGTCGGAACGATGAGCAGTTCTTC	CASSFRTGGSRNDEQFF	TRBD1	TRBV5-1	TRBJ2-1	once
TGTGCCAGCAAAAGGGGCTCCTACAATGAGCAGTTCTTC	CASKRGSYNEQFF	-	TRBV3-1/TRBV3-2	TRBJ2-1	-
TGTGCCAGCAGTAATTCCAGGGGTACCTACAATGAGCAGTTCTTC	CASSNSRGTYNEQFF	-	TRBV6-5	TRBJ2-1	-
TGTGCCAGCAGCCAAGATTCTCCAGGGTGGACTAATGAAAAACTGTTTTTT	CASSQDSPGWTNEKLFF	-	TRBV14	TRBJ1-4	-
TGTGCCAGTAGTGTATGGGACAGCCACAATGAGCAGTTCTTC	CASSVWDSHNEQFF	TRBD1	TRBV19	TRBJ2-1	-
TGTGCCAGCAGCCCGACTAGCGGGGTTTACAATGAGCAGTTCTTC	CASSPTSGVYNEQFF	TRBD2	TRBV28	TRBJ2-1	-
TGTGCCAGCAGTTTTGACAGGGGGAGCGTCGGGGAGCTGTTTTTT	CASSFDRGSVGELFF	TRBD1	TRBV6-5	TRBJ2-2	-
TGTGCCAGCAGCAACACGGACAGGGCCAACTACGAGCAGTACTTC	CASSNTDRANYEQYF	TRBD1	TRBV11-2	TRBJ2-7	-
TGTGCCAGCTCACCGGGACAGGGGTCGTACGAGCAGTACTTC	CASSPGQGSYEQYF	TRBD1	TRBV18	TRBJ2-7	-
TGTGCCTGGAATCCGACAGGGGCCACAGATACGCAGTATTTT	CAWNPTGATDTQYF	TRBD1	TRBV30	TRBJ2-3	-
TGTGCCAGCAGCGGCGCTAGCGGGAGGGCCTACGAGCAGTACTTC	CASSGASGRAYEQYF	TRBD2	TRBV9	TRBJ2-7	-
TGTGCCAGCAGCTTGTGGGACAGGGTAAATAGTGAGCAGTACTTC	CASSLWDRVNSEQYF	TRBD1	TRBV5-6	TRBJ2-7	-
TGTGCCAGCAGCTTAGGCCAGGGTTCTGGAAACACCATATATTTT	CASSLGQGSGNTIYF	-	TRBV11-3	TRBJ1-3	-
TGTGCCAGCAGGCCGGACAGCTATGGCTACACCTTC	CASRPDSYGYTF	-	TRBV2	TRBJ1-2	-
TGTGCCAGCAGCCTCGAACAGGGGGGATATGGCTACACCTTC	CASSLEQGGYGYTF	TRBD1	TRBV9	TRBJ1-2	-
TGTGCCACCAGTGACCCCCGAGGAGGCACAGATACGCAGTATTTT	CATSDPRGGTDTQYF	-	TRBV24-1	TRBJ2-3	-
TGTGCCAGCAGTGTAGAAAGCAATCAGCCCCAGCATTTT	CASSVESNQPQHF	-	TRBV2	TRBJ1-5	-
TGCAGCGCGTACCGGGACAGGGGGGAAAAACTGTTTTTT	CSAYRDRGEKLFF	TRBD1	TRBV29-1	TRBJ1-4	-
TGTGCCAGCAGACACCAGGGTCCAAGCACTGAAGCTTTCTTT	CASRHQGPSTEAFF	-	TRBV6-5	TRBJ1-1	-
TGTGCCAGCAGCCCAACGGGGCAGGGGTACTACAATGAGCAGTTCTTC	CASSPTGQGYYNEQFF	-	TRBV7-3	TRBJ2-1	-
TGTGCCAGCAGTGCGATGACATCGAGCTCTGGAAACACCATATATTTT	CASSAMTSSSGNTIYF	-	TRBV2	TRBJ1-3	-
TGTGCCTGGAGTGCCCACAGGGGAGAGGGCTACACCTTC	CAWSAHRGEGYTF	TRBD1	TRBV30	TRBJ1-2	-
TGTGCCAGCAGAGACAGGAATTCACCCCTCCACTTT	CASRDRNSPLHF	-	TRBV12-3/TRBV12-4	TRBJ1-6	-
TGTGCCAGCAGTAGACAGGGGAGGACTAATGAAAAACTGTTTTTT	CASSRQGRTNEKLFF	TRBD1	TRBV6-5	TRBJ1-4	once
TGTGCCAGCAGCCTTATTCCCACTACCCAAGACTATGGCTACACCTTC	CASSLIPTTQDYGYTF	-	TRBV28	TRBJ1-2	-
TGTGCCAGCAGCTTGGCCCTGACAGGGGGCTACGAGCAGTACTTC	CASSLALTGGYEQYF	TRBD1	TRBV5-5	TRBJ2-7	-
TGTGCCAGCAGTCTCCTAGCGGGAGGTAGGGGGGGAGGGCAACCAGATACGCAGTATTTT	CASSLLAGGRGGGQPDTQYF	TRBD2	TRBV27	TRBJ2-3	-
TGTGCCAGCAGTTACTCCAGGGGCGGAGGAGAGACCCAGTACTTC	CASSYSRGGGETQYF	-	TRBV6-5	TRBJ2-5	-
TGTGCCAGCAGCTCGCCGGACAGGGGGAACACTGAAGCTTTCTTT	CASSSPDRGNTEAFF	TRBD1	TRBV5-5	TRBJ1-1	-